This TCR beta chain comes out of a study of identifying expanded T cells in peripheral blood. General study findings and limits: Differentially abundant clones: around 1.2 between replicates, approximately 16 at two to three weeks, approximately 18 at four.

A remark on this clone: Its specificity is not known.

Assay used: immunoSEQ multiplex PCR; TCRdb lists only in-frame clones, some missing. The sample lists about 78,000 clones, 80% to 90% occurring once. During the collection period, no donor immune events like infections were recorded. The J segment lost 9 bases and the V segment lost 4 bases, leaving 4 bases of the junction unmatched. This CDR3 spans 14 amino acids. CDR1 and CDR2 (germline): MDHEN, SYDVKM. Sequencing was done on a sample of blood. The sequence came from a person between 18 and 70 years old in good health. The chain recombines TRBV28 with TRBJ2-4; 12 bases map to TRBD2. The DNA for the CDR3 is TGTGCCAGCAGTTCCTCTAGCGGGAGGGCCATTCAGTACTTC. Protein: CASSSSSGRAIQYF.